This T cell receptor (beta chain) emerged from a study of vaccination and CD4 T cells after COVID-19. The overall study: Overlapping spike peptides of SARS-CoV-2, HCoV-NL63, HCoV-OC43 and HCoV-229E were used, and cells were stimulated with them.

Concerning this clonotype: Its antigen is undetermined.

Trimming left V 0 bases short and J 6 bases short, with 8 bases between. The germline CDR1 and CDR2 sequences are GTSNPN and SVGIG (reference sequence). The CDR3 runs to 12 residues. Study results and caveats: Median SARS-CoV-2-reactive clonotype numbers went up from approximately 23 to 38, but not significantly.

Treatment meaning: roughly nine-day PBMC culture with coronavirus spike peptide pools or control peptides (ViraFEST assay). Before the COVID-19 pandemic (2011-2018), CD4+ T cells were obtained from the unexposed donor. With around 9.2 ug/ml peptide pools and approximately 10 IU/ml IL-2, PBMCs were cultured at approximately 2 million per well. Following culture for around 9 days, CD4+ T cells were isolated by negative selection. Cultured CD4+ T cell DNA was sequenced using the Oncomine TCR Beta short-read assay. It was from cultured CD4+ T cells that genomic DNA was extracted. TCRdb reprocessed the PCR reads with MiXCR, giving one entry per CDR3 protein. This sample yields under 7,500 distinct CDR3 sequences, of which 35% are seen a single time; under 40% belongs to the top ten.

This rearrangement joins TRBV30 to TRBJ1-1; D ambiguous. The origin of this receptor is a human donor in good health. Sequencing was performed on CD4+ T cells from blood, cultured in vitro. The CDR3 here is CAWSVGIAEAFF. The DNA for the CDR3 is TGTGCCTGGAGTGTCGGGATAGCTGAAGCTTTCTTT.